The present T cell receptor beta chain was sequenced within a study of cytomegalovirus exposure and HLA in healthy donors. PCR amplification relied on 60 Vbeta primers (plus 13 Jbeta primers). Only in-frame clones appear in the TCRdb table, and some are missing; sequencing was by immunoSEQ multiplex PCR. Of 85,000 to 110,000 clones listed, roughly 77% are singletons. As regards this clone: Its matching antigen is unknown.

Findings and caveats of the study: Cytomegalovirus-associated TCR beta chains were listed, numbering 150 to 200. Fewer N-insertions (relative to the approximately 670-donor mean) were reportedly seen in an Asian-associated ancestry cluster in a later analysis. A later analysis found TCR association rates differed by HLA locus, highest for DRB1 and lowest for HLA-C.

The sequence was collected from a woman aged 18-30 years in good health and CMV-seropositive. Material: PBMCs.

Here the CDR3 DNA reads TGTGCCAAAAGAAGGGCAGGGAAGCCAGATACGCAGTATTTT. Translation: CAKRRAGKPDTQYF. The rearrangement uses TRBV19 and TRBJ2-3; a possible D gene is TRBD1 (5 bases). The germline V gene has CDR1 LNHDA and CDR2 SQIVND (reference sequence). With 10 bases removed from V and 4 bases from J, the gap between germline ends came to 18 bases. This CDR3 spans 14 amino acids.